This TCR beta chain is drawn from a study of CD8 T cells in ankylosing spondylitis. Findings and limits, study-wide: Matched synovial fluid from ankylosing spondylitis patients was reported to be enriched for disease-linked clones. Fewer than ten highly homologous variants made up a TCR beta motif that seemed to typify ankylosing spondylitis blood.

TCRdb reprocessed the 5' RACE reads with MiXCR, giving one entry per CDR3 protein. Of about 510,000 distinct CDR3 sequences detected, about 5.7% appear once; the ten largest clones hold 3.5%. This clonotype was counted at least ten times. The antigen is undetermined. This TCR came from a male donor with ankylosing spondylitis. Sequencing was carried out using blood, either unsorted or a sorted T cell fraction (not recorded which).

The CDR3 loop is CASSLGQGRGNTEAFF. In DNA form, the CDR3 reads TGTGCCAGCAGCCTAGGACAGGGGCGGGGAAACACTGAAGCTTTCTTT. The rearrangement uses TRBV11-1 and TRBJ1-1; 9 bases are shared with TRBD1. CDR3 length equals 16 residues. The V and J ends lost 5 bases and 2 bases, in that order; junction bases with no gene match: 9. Germline V gene sequence: CDR1 SGHAT, CDR2 FQDESV (reference sequence).